These 16 T cell receptor beta chains originate from one sample sequenced in a study of T cell repertoires in cytomegalovirus infection (dated by TCRdb to between 2019 and 2020). Sequenced on an Illumina HiSeq 1500. TCRdb applied fastp at Q25 and MiXCR to the public reads, then kept only in-frame beta chains. Each entry merges the rows of one CDR3 protein and shows their most common DNA and genes. The sample data list 310,000 or so distinct CDR3 sequences, and about 26% of these were observed just once. The ten largest account for roughly 14% of the sample. The sequenced material came from PBMCs. The receptors originated from a human donor in good health (CMV status not recorded). Some clones in this sample may be carry-over from other donors' samples.

This clonotype was detected ten times or more. The chain employs TRBV7-2 and TRBJ1-5; D is unresolved. The ends were cut back, 3 bases at V and 0 bases at J, with 9 bases in the middle. The germline gives CDR1 SGHTA, CDR2 FQGNSA. This CDR3 is 15 amino acids long. The DNA for the CDR3 is TGTGCCAGCAGCTTTACTCGGGATAGCAATCAGCCCCAGCATTTT. Its translation: CASSFTRDSNQPQHF. Supplemented by reference TRBV7-2 and TRBJ1-5, the full variable domain reads GAGVSQSPSNKVTEKGKDVELRCDPISGHTALYWYRQSLGQGLEFLIYFQGNSAPDKSGLPSDRFSAERTGGSVSTLTIQRTQQEDSAVYLCASSFTRDSNQPQHFGDGTRLSIL.

The sample holds a few counts of this clonotype. V is TRBV12-3 or TRBV12-4 and J is TRBJ2-1; 12 bases are a match to TRBD2. V was pared by 5 bases and J by 4 bases, with 6 bases of the junction left unmatched. The CDR3 extends over 16 amino acids. The CDR3: CASSLTSGGPYNEQFF. CDR3 coding DNA: TGTGCCAGCAGTCTGACTAGCGGGGGCCCTTACAATGAGCAGTTCTTC.

The chain has TRBV12-3 or TRBV12-4 and TRBJ2-5; tentative D call: TRBD1 (6 bases). Trimming shortened V by 6 bases and J by 4 bases, and 18 bases separated the two germline ends. CDR3 length: 15 amino acids. The CDR3: CASSPQQGRGETQYF. CDR3 in DNA: TGTGCCAGCAGCCCCCAACAGGGAAGGGGAGAGACCCAGTACTTC.

This clonotype has at least ten counts. The chain carries TRBV11-2 and TRBJ2-5, with D tentatively TRBD1 or TRBD2 (6 bases each). Germline-derived CDR1 and CDR2 are SGHAT and FQNNGV. The CDR3 spans 17 residues. V was pared by 2 bases and J by 0 bases, with 16 bases between. The CDR3 DNA reads TGTGCCAGCAGCTTACCTCGGTGGGGGGCTTACCAAGAGACCCAGTACTTC. This sequence encodes CASSLPRWGAYQETQYF.

This clonotype has a handful of counts. The chain carries TRBV12-3 or TRBV12-4 and TRBJ2-3, with D possibly TRBD1 on 6 matching bases. The CDR3 contains 15 residues. V was shortened by 6 bases and J by 0 bases, with 13 bases between the two germline ends. CDR3 residues: CASRVTGMSTDTQYF. For the CDR3, the DNA is TGTGCCAGCAGAGTGACAGGAATGAGCACAGATACGCAGTATTTT.

The chain combines TRBV6-1 with TRBJ2-1; 8 bases are shared with TRBD2. There are 14 residues in the CDR3. Germline V CDR1 and CDR2: MNHNS, SASEGT. The junction had 8 bases not matched to a gene; V was cut back by 5 bases and J by 8 bases. CDR3 nucleotides: TGTGCCAGCAGTCTACGGGGGGGCGGCGATGAGCAGTTCTTC. Translated: CASSLRGGGDEQFF.

The V gene is TRBV6-2 or TRBV6-3, the J gene TRBJ2-1; no clear D gene. The V gene's germline CDR1 is MNHEY and CDR2 SVGEGT. CDR3 length: 14 residues. Trimming pared 0 bases from V and 6 bases from J, leaving 9 bases between. The CDR3 is CASSYSTDANEQFF. CDR3 in DNA: TGTGCCAGCAGTTACTCGACCGACGCCAATGAGCAGTTCTTC.

This clonotype has a handful of counts. V and J are TRBV15 and TRBJ2-7; 9 bases are a match to TRBD2. After removal of 4 bases from V and 4 bases from J, the junction contained 8 bases not matched to a gene. The CDR3 runs to 15 residues. Germline-derived CDR1 and CDR2 are LNHNV and YYDKDF (reference sequence). The CDR3: CATSIIAGAVYEQYF. CDR3 bases: TGTGCCACCAGCATTATAGCGGGAGCAGTATACGAGCAGTACTTC.

This clonotype was observed a few times. The CDR3 coding sequence is TGTGCCAGCAGTGAACCGATAGCGGGGGGGTCTAAGTTCTTC. Amino acid sequence: CASSEPIAGGSKFF. This chain connects TRBV6-1 to TRBJ2-1; TRBD2 matches at 11 bases. Germline V CDR1 and CDR2: MNHNS, SASEGT. The CDR3 is 14 residues long. The ends lost 2 bases at V and 14 bases at J; junction bases unmatched: 8.

The gene calls are TRBV2 and TRBJ1-1; D is perhaps TRBD1 (6 bases). V dropped 8 bases and J dropped 1 base, with 11 bases sitting between them. The CDR3 runs 13 residues. Germline assignment: CDR1 SNHLY and CDR2 FYNNEI. DNA of the CDR3: TGTGCCAGCCTGGGACACCAGAACACTGAAGCTTTCTTT. It is translated as CASLGHQNTEAFF.

The table lists this clonotype with many counts. The chain is built from TRBV7-3 and TRBJ2-3; 9 bases match TRBD2. CDR1 and CDR2 (germline): SGHTA, FQGTGA. The CDR3 spans 15 residues. With V trimmed by 2 bases and J by 5 bases, 5 bases remained unmatched. The CDR3 nucleotides read TGTGCCAGCAGCTTAGGTAGCGGGGGTGGAGATACGCAGTATTTT. Encoded protein: CASSLGSGGGDTQYF.

This clonotype occurred a few times. V gene TRBV19 combines with J gene TRBJ2-1; 8 bases match TRBD2. Germline trimming cut 4 bases from V and 2 bases from J; bases unmatched to any gene: 4. CDR3 size: 15 residues. The germline gives CDR1 LNHDA, CDR2 SQIVND (reference sequence). CDR3 bases: TGTGCCAGTAGTACAGCGGGGGCGACCTACAATGAGCAGTTCTTC. Protein sequence: CASSTAGATYNEQFF. The entire variable domain, with the rest obtained from reference TRBV19 and TRBJ2-1, is as follows: DGGITQSPKYLFRKEGQNVTLSCEQNLNHDAMYWYRQDPGQGLRLIYYSQIVNDFQKGDIAEGYSVSREKKESFPLTVTSAQKNPTAFYLCASSTAGATYNEQFFGPGTRLTVL.

This clonotype was seen repeatedly, ten times or more. The V and J genes are TRBV20-1 and TRBJ2-5; D is possibly TRBD1 (5 bases). The CDR3 runs 13 residues. Germline CDR1 is DFQATT and CDR2 is SNEGSKA (reference sequence). V gave up 6 bases and J gave up 5 bases, with 16 bases separating them. CDR3 residues: CSAPQGGRETQYF. The CDR3 coding sequence is TGCAGTGCCCCTCAGGGCGGACGGGAGACCCAGTACTTC.

This chain uses TRBV5-1 with TRBJ2-3; 8 bases are a match to TRBD2. The J segment lost 0 bases and the V segment lost 6 bases, leaving 18 bases of the junction unmatched. This CDR3 contains 19 residues. The V gene's germline CDR1 is SGHRS and CDR2 YFSETQ. CDR3 region: CASTLRGERERSSTDTQYF. In DNA form, the CDR3 reads TGCGCCAGCACCCTACGGGGGGAGCGGGAGCGCTCTAGCACAGATACGCAGTATTTT.

The chain combines TRBV7-2 with TRBJ2-2, with 9 bases matching TRBD2. CDR1 SGHTA and CDR2 FQGNSA come from the germline V gene. V was clipped by 5 bases and J by 1 base; unmatched bases: 5. This CDR3 is built from 16 residues. The CDR3 nucleotides read TGTGCCAGCAGCCGATTAGCGGGAGAGAACACCGGGGAGCTGTTTTTT. Translated: CASSRLAGENTGELFF.

In this sample, this clonotype turned up once. The V and J genes are TRBV11-2 and TRBJ1-1; perhaps TRBD1 as D (5 bases). V lost 4 bases to trimming and J lost 4 bases, with 16 bases between them. This CDR3 contains 15 residues. Germline values: CDR1 SGHAT, CDR2 FQNNGV. The CDR3 spells CASSSLDGGGTEAFF. The CDR3 DNA is TGTGCCAGCAGCTCCCTTGATGGCGGGGGCACTGAAGCTTTCTTT.